The following is a T cell receptor (beta chain) sequence with its context. No antigen is known for it. Sequencing was performed with immunoSEQ multiplex PCR; in TCRdb, only in-frame clones are kept and a portion is missing. The profile covers approximately 11,000 clones, with around 80% appearing a single time and around 21% taken by the ten largest. The germline gives CDR1 MDHEN, CDR2 SYDVKM. The germline V and J ends were trimmed by 5 bases and 0 bases, with 11 bases remaining between them. The CDR3 has 15 amino acids. Frozen-stored PBMCs produced approximately 2 micrograms of genomic DNA for TCR beta libraries. This sample is part of a study of cytotoxic CD8 clonotypes in ibrutinib-treated CLL. As for the study in general: Across the patients, around 10 were relapsed/refractory, roughly 14 treatment-naive and about 17 IGHV unmutated. Investigators reported some 25 partial and 2 complete responses; after median about 74 months, roughly 15 patients remained remitted and roughly 12 progressed.

Study results and limitations: An increase in clonality occurred at ibrutinib response, followed by a return toward baseline at progression.

The chain links TRBV28 to TRBJ1-5; maybe TRBD1 (5 bases). This clonotype was obtained from a human donor with chronic lymphocytic leukemia. Sequencing used PBMCs, obtained at disease progression, from a patient treated with ibrutinib. The CDR3 bases are TGTGCCAGCAGTCGACAGATATATAGCAATCAGCCCCAGCATTTT. Amino acids: CASSRQIYSNQPQHF.